The 14 T cell receptor beta chains presented below share a single source sample, sequenced in a study of T cells in Graves' hyperthyroidism and ophthalmopathy. It was RNA transcripts that yielded the amplified TCR beta CDR3 regions. The primer set for the first-round RT-PCR of the TCR CDR3 was HTBI. A single record per CDR3 protein comes from TCRdb applying MiXCR to the multiplex PCR reads. The sample holds some 570,000 distinct CDR3 sequences; 12% to 15% are singletons and the top ten take more than 6%. Sequenced material: blood. The receptors were gathered from a woman aged 18-35 years with Graves' ophthalmopathy.

This clonotype was seen repeatedly, ten times or more. The CDR3 loop is CASSQTPDTQYF. CDR3 sequence (DNA): TGTGCCAGCAGCCAAACACCGGATACGCAGTATTTT. The chain couples TRBV7-8 to TRBJ2-3; D unclear. This CDR3 comprises 12 residues. Trimming removed 5 bases from V and 6 bases from J, with 9 bases in between. Germline lookup yields CDR1 SGHVS and CDR2 FQNEAQ.

The rearrangement uses TRBV5-1 and TRBJ1-2, with TRBD1 identical over 8 bases. Germline V gives CDR1 SGHRS, CDR2 YFSETQ. After removal of 4 bases from V and 4 bases from J, the junction contained 27 bases not matched to a gene. This CDR3 has 21 residues. The CDR3 DNA sequence: TGCGCCAGCAGCCAAGCCCCTCGTTTGGACAGGGTAGGGATATTTGGCTATGGCTACACCTTC. This gives the protein CASSQAPRLDRVGIFGYGYTF.

This clonotype was picked up many times. The rearrangement uses TRBV6-5 and TRBJ1-1; D is possibly TRBD1 (6 bases). The CDR3 has 16 amino acids. V shed 2 bases and J shed 6 bases, with 19 bases lying between them. Germline V gives CDR1 MNHEY, CDR2 SVGAGI. The CDR3 DNA follows: TGTGCCAGCAGTTACGTCCACACGGGGGGGCACGCTGAAGCTTTCTTT. It codes for CASSYVHTGGHAEAFF.

The chain couples TRBV4-1 to TRBJ1-5; perhaps TRBD1 as D (6 bases). Germline CDR1 MGHRA, CDR2 YSYEKL. Trimming removed 1 base from V and 6 bases from J, with 19 bases in between. The CDR3 covers 17 residues. The CDR3 region has the DNA TGCGCCAGCAGCCAAGTCAAAGGGGGGGGTTTAGGTCAGCCCCAGCATTTT. It yields the protein CASSQVKGGGLGQPQHF.

Notes on this clonotype: This may stem from a read error, because a much larger clone lies one nucleotide away. V and J are TRBV12-3 or TRBV12-4 and TRBJ1-1; D remains unclear. The length of the CDR3 is 13 residues. With 3 bases removed from V and 4 bases from J, the gap between germline ends came to 9 bases. CDR3 DNA sequence: TGTGCCAGCAGTTTGTACATGAGCACTGAAGCTTTCTTT. The encoded protein is CASSLYMSTEAFF.

This clonotype was seen at least ten times. The chain uses TRBV7-2 and TRBJ2-1; 15 positions match TRBD2. V shed 1 base and J 0 bases; nucleotides not matched to a gene: 4. Per germline, CDR1 SGHTA and CDR2 FQGNSA. This CDR3 comprises 19 residues. CDR3 sequence (DNA): TGTGCCAGCAGCTTAGTGGGACTAGCGGGGGGAAGCTCCTACAATGAGCAGTTCTTC. Its protein product is CASSLVGLAGGSSYNEQFF.

This clonotype was counted between two and nine times. The chain employs TRBV20-1 and TRBJ1-1, with D unresolved. V was cut by 5 bases and J by 0 bases, with 10 bases left in between. The germline CDR1 and CDR2 sequences are DFQATT and SNEGSKA (reference sequence). This CDR3 has 13 residues. The CDR3 sequence: CSASGLMNTEAFF. The CDR3 DNA reads as TGCAGTGCTTCGGGGTTAATGAACACTGAAGCTTTCTTT.

This clonotype was observed a few times. The chain combines TRBV20-1 with TRBJ2-7; D is possibly TRBD1 (5 bases). This CDR3 has 13 amino acids. Germline V gene data show CDR1 as DFQATT and CDR2 as SNEGSKA (reference sequence). Trimming took 3 bases from V and 5 from J, leaving 14 bases between them. DNA for the CDR3: TGCAGTGCTAGGGGGCCCCGCCCGGACGAGCAGTACTTC. This codes for CSARGPRPDEQYF.

The sample holds many counts of this clonotype. The CDR3 DNA reads TGTGCCAGCAGCTTCTCCCTAGGCAAAGCTTTCTTT. Encoded protein: CASSFSLGKAFF. V usage is TRBV7-3 and J usage is TRBJ1-1; no clear D gene. V was shortened by 3 bases and J by 9 bases, with 11 bases between the two germline ends. This CDR3 comprises 12 residues. Germline CDR1 and CDR2: SGHTA and FQGTGA.

This clonotype has at least ten counts. The rearrangement joins TRBV6-2 or TRBV6-3 to TRBJ2-7; possibly TRBD1 for D (5 bases). Trimming removed 6 bases at V and 2 bases at J, with 14 bases between. The CDR3 spans 14 residues. Germline assignment: CDR1 MNHEY and CDR2 SVGEGT. Here the CDR3 DNA reads TGTGCCAGCAGGACACAGGACCTGGCCTACGAGCAGTACTTC. It yields the protein CASRTQDLAYEQYF.

This clonotype was counted many times. The gene calls are TRBV7-2 and TRBJ2-7, with TRBD2 identical over 8 bases. With V trimmed by 2 bases and J by 4 bases, 7 bases remained unmatched. This CDR3 is 15 amino acids long. Germline CDR1 reads SGHTA; CDR2 reads FQGNSA. The CDR3 is CASSLRGGGAYEQYF. The CDR3 DNA reads TGTGCCAGCAGCTTACGGGGGGGAGGGGCATACGAGCAGTACTTC.

This clonotype was observed many times. The gene calls are TRBV2 and TRBJ1-5; TRBD1 might be the D (5 bases). The CDR3 extends over 14 amino acids. V was pared by 7 bases and J by 4 bases, with 14 bases between. Germline CDR1 and CDR2: SNHLY and FYNNEI. The CDR3 loop reads CASMARAGNQPQHF. In nucleotides, the CDR3 is TGTGCCAGCATGGCCCGGGCAGGGAATCAGCCCCAGCATTTT.

This sequence joins TRBV7-9 and TRBJ2-7; TRBD2 matches at 13 bases. There are 13 residues in the CDR3. Germline V gene sequence: CDR1 SEHNR, CDR2 FQNEAQ (reference sequence). V dropped 4 bases and J dropped 9; count of bases not matched to a gene: 3. The CDR3 is CASSSRLAGGQYF. As DNA, the CDR3 is TGTGCCAGCAGCTCACGACTAGCGGGAGGGCAGTACTTC. Combining the CDR3 with reference TRBV7-9 and TRBJ2-7 gives the whole variable domain DTGVSQNPRHKITKRGQNVTFRCDPISEHNRLYWYRQTLGQGPEFLTYFQNEAQLEKSRLLSDRFSAERPKGSFSTLEIQRTEQGDSAMYLCASSSRLAGGQYFGPGTRLTVT.

This clonotype has a count of ten or more. V and J are TRBV7-9 and TRBJ2-1, with 8 nucleotides matching TRBD2. The CDR3 runs to 16 residues. The J segment lost 4 bases and the V segment lost 7 bases, leaving 12 bases of the junction unmatched. Germline-derived CDR1 and CDR2 are SEHNR and FQNEAQ (reference sequence). The CDR3 nucleotides read TGTGCCAGCACCCTCGGGCGGGAGGTGGGTTACAATGAGCAGTTCTTC. Translation gives CASTLGREVGYNEQFF. The entire variable domain, with the rest obtained from reference TRBV7-9 and TRBJ2-1, is as follows: DTGVSQNPRHKITKRGQNVTFRCDPISEHNRLYWYRQTLGQGPEFLTYFQNEAQLEKSRLLSDRFSAERPKGSFSTLEIQRTEQGDSAMYLCASTLGREVGYNEQFFGPGTRLTVL.